This T cell receptor beta chain was recorded in a study of OX40 agonist ivuxolimab in advanced cancers. Clones were read by immunoSEQ multiplex PCR, and TCRdb kept only the in-frame ones, dropping some. Here the sample spans about 55,000 clones, 84% being singletons. Drawing of blood for sampling happened at baseline, at cycle 4 day 1, and at cycle 7 day 1. This clone was found a few times. CDR3 length equals 15 residues. In germline, CDR1 is SGHDT, CDR2 YYEEEE. V was pared by 5 bases and J by 7 bases, with 11 bases of the junction left unmatched. Sequenced material: CD4+ or CD8+ T cells sorted from blood, taken in a trial of the OX40 agonist ivuxolimab. The genes are TRBV5-6 and TRBJ1-2, with TRBD1 identical over 10 bases. This clonotype was sampled from an adult with an advanced solid tumor such as melanoma, head and neck, liver or kidney cancer. The CDR3 sequence: CASRLSLGTGVGYTF. Here the CDR3 DNA reads TGTGCCAGCAGGCTGTCCCTCGGGACAGGGGTTGGCTACACCTTC.